The text below deals with one T cell receptor (beta chain). Two negative PCRs, clearance, or symptom resolution characterized the recovered Cohort 3 donors. The data were taken from a study of blood T cell repertoires in COVID-19. The CDR3 spans 17 residues. In germline, CDR1 is SGDLS, CDR2 YYNGEE. The J segment lost 2 bases and the V segment lost 2 bases, leaving 11 bases of the junction unmatched. How the authors handled the data: Amplified reference gene primers provided the basis for estimating nucleated cell counts. Using immunoSEQ multiplex PCR, the repertoire was profiled, and TCRdb retains in-frame clones only, with some absent. V and J calls and clone size follow that table, whereas D and trimming were derived from the DNA. The table records roughly 290,000 clones, 70% to 90% of them present only once.

Sequenced sample: PBMCs or T cells enriched from blood (not recorded which). The chain couples TRBV9 to TRBJ1-2; 8 bases match TRBD1. This TCR derives from a woman in her twenties or thirties who had recovered from COVID-19. The CDR3: CASSVHRSQGANYGYTF. The CDR3 nucleotides read TGTGCCAGCAGCGTCCACCGTTCTCAGGGGGCGAACTATGGCTACACCTTC.